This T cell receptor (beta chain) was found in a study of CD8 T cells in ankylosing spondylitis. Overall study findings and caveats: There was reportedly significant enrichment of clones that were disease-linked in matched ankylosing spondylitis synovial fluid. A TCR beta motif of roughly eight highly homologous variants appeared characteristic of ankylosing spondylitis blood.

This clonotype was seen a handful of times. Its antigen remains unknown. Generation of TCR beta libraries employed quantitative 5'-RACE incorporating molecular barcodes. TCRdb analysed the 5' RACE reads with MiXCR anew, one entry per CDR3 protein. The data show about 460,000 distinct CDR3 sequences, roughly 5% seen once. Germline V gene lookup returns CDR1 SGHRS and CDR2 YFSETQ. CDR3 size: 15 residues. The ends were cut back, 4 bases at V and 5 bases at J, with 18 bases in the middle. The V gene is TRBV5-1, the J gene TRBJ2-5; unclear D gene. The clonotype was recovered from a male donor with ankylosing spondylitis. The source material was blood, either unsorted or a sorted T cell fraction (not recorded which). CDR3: CASSQDGRSLETQYF. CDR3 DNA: TGCGCCAGCAGCCAGGACGGTCGTTCTCTCGAGACCCAGTACTTC.